The 29 T cell receptor beta chains reported below all come from one sample, sequenced in a study of T cell responses to AZD1222 COVID-19 vaccine. Assay used: immunoSEQ multiplex PCR; TCRdb lists only in-frame clones, some missing. Of 95,000 to 110,000 clones in the sample, over 70% were seen once. This material consisted of peripheral blood, taken on day 0 of AZD1222 vaccination. These receptors came from an adult in good health.

This clone was detected only once. The J gene is TRBJ1-1, the V gene TRBV6-5; no reliable D call. This CDR3 has 15 amino acids. CDR1 and CDR2 from the germline V gene are MNHEY and SVGAGI. Trimming took off 0 bases at V and 1 base at J, with 9 bases between the two ends. CDR3 in DNA: TGTGCCAGCAGTTACTCGAGACTCTCGAACACTGAAGCTTTCTTT. It is translated as CASSYSRLSNTEAFF.

J is TRBJ2-7 and V is TRBV7-6, with 9 bases fitting TRBD1. After removal of 5 bases from V and 3 bases from J, the junction contained 5 bases not matched to a gene. CDR1 SGHVS and CDR2 FNYEAQ come from the germline V gene. The CDR3 consists of 14 residues. The CDR3 DNA follows: TGTGCCAGCAGCCCAGGGACAGGGAACTACGAGCAGTACTTC. This gives the protein CASSPGTGNYEQYF. Supplemented by reference TRBV7-6 and TRBJ2-7, the full variable domain reads GAGVSQSPRYKVTKRGQDVALRCDPISGHVSLYWYRQALGQGPEFLTYFNYEAQQDKSGLPNDRFSAERPEGSISTLTIQRTEQRDSAMYRCASSPGTGNYEQYFGPGTRLTVT.

The chain links TRBV14 to TRBJ2-1; D may be TRBD1 or TRBD2 (7 bases each). The CDR3 has 12 residues. Trimming shortened V by 4 bases and J by 12 bases, and 13 bases separated the two germline ends. Germline CDR1 is SGHDN and CDR2 is FVKESK. This CDR3 is CASSRARGGQFF. The DNA for the CDR3 is TGTGCCAGCAGCCGGGCCAGGGGGGGGCAGTTCTTC.

The chain combines TRBV5-4 with TRBJ1-5, with D unresolved. The CDR3 consists of 14 residues. From germline, CDR1 is SGHNT and CDR2 YYREEE (reference sequence). Trimming took 3 bases from V and 5 from J, leaving 12 bases between them. This chain's CDR3 is CASSSDPDHQPQHF. CDR3 DNA sequence: TGTGCCAGCAGCTCGGACCCGGACCATCAGCCCCAGCATTTT.

The chain is built from TRBV7-2 and TRBJ1-1, with D perhaps matching TRBD1 (6 bases). The CDR3 spans 15 residues. V was shortened by 2 bases and J by 1 base, with 11 bases between the two germline ends. Germline V gene lookup returns CDR1 SGHTA and CDR2 FQGNSA. CDR3: CASSLQGSGNTEAFF. The CDR3 nucleotides are TGTGCCAGCAGCTTACAGGGGAGTGGGAACACTGAAGCTTTCTTT.

The gene calls are TRBV29-1 and TRBJ1-1, with 10 positions matching TRBD1. In germline, CDR1 is SQVTM, CDR2 ANQGSEA. There are 12 residues in the CDR3. After removal of 6 bases from V and 12 bases from J, the junction contained 10 bases not matched to a gene. CDR3 in amino acids: CSVLGQGVVSFF. CDR3 nucleotides: TGCAGCGTCCTCGGACAGGGGGTTGTATCTTTCTTT.

This clone was recorded only once. This chain joins TRBV4-3 and TRBJ1-2; D is unresolved. Trimming removed 0 bases from V and 7 bases from J, with 6 bases in between. Germline lookup yields CDR1 LGHNA and CDR2 YSLEER. The CDR3 is 12 amino acids. DNA of the CDR3: TGCGCCAGCAGCCAAGATCCAGGTGGCTACACCTTC. Encoded protein: CASSQDPGGYTF.

This sequence joins TRBV19 and TRBJ1-2; 8 bases line up with TRBD1. J lost 3 bases, V lost 8 bases, and 11 bases had no gene match. This CDR3 region has 15 residues. Germline-derived CDR1 and CDR2 are LNHDA and SQIVND (reference sequence). CDR3 loop: CASLRGTGLDYGYTF. DNA for the CDR3: TGTGCCAGTTTACGTGGGACAGGACTTGACTATGGCTACACCTTC.

This clone was counted once. The CDR3 spells CATSDYRDGYTF. The CDR3 nucleotides read TGTGCCACCAGTGATTACAGAGATGGCTACACCTTC. The chain links TRBV24-1 to TRBJ1-2; D not resolved. CDR3 length equals 12 residues. The germline CDR1 and CDR2 sequences are KGHDR and SFDVKD. Trimming stripped 2 bases from V and 6 bases from J, with 6 bases between.

The rearrangement joins TRBV29-1 to TRBJ1-2; 7 nucleotides match TRBD1. The length of the CDR3 is 13 residues. The V segment lost 6 bases and the J segment 6 bases; nucleotides outside the gene matches: 10. Germline CDR1 reads SQVTM; CDR2 reads ANQGSEA. CDR3 nucleotides: TGCAGCGTGTGGACAGGAGTAAGCAATGGCTACACCTTC. Amino acids: CSVWTGVSNGYTF.

The chain recombines TRBV12-3 or TRBV12-4 with TRBJ1-2; the D gene is possibly TRBD1 (5 bases). The germline V and J ends were trimmed by 4 bases and 10 bases, with 13 bases remaining between them. The CDR3 is made up of 12 amino acids. The CDR3 bases are TGTGCCAGCAGTTCCGCCGGGGCCATCTACACCTTC. This encodes CASSSAGAIYTF.

This clone was observed a single time. CDR3 DNA sequence: TGCGCCAGCAGCCCGGCAAATAGCAATCAGCCCCAGCATTTT. Amino acids: CASSPANSNQPQHF. The V and J genes are TRBV10-2 and TRBJ1-5; D is undetermined. This CDR3 comprises 14 residues. Germline values: CDR1 WSHSY, CDR2 SAAADI. The ends were cut back, 6 bases at V and 0 bases at J, with 9 bases in the middle.

This chain links TRBV7-8 with TRBJ1-2, with D perhaps TRBD1 (5 bases). This CDR3 comprises 12 residues. Germline CDR1 is SGHVS and CDR2 is FQNEAQ. V lost 4 bases to trimming and J lost 4 bases, with 7 bases between them. In nucleotides, the CDR3 is TGTGCCAGCAGCTCGGGACTCTATGGCTACACCTTC. It is translated as CASSSGLYGYTF.

The J gene is TRBJ2-7, the V gene TRBV10-2; no firm D call. CDR3 size: 11 residues. Germline V CDR1 and CDR2: WSHSY, SAAADI. Trimming pared 5 bases from V and 7 bases from J, leaving 9 bases between. CDR3 residues: CASSSSLEQYF. The CDR3, as DNA: TGCGCCAGCAGTTCCTCTCTGGAGCAGTACTTC.

The chain joins TRBV24-1 to TRBJ2-7; unclear D gene. In germline, CDR1 is KGHDR, CDR2 SFDVKD. The CDR3 has 13 amino acids. V dropped 4 bases and J dropped 6 bases, with 12 bases sitting between them. Here the CDR3 DNA reads TGTGCCACCAGTGACCCCCCTCATGGCGAGCAGTACTTC. Its protein product is CATSDPPHGEQYF.

The chain carries TRBV28 and TRBJ1-4, with D possibly matching TRBD1 (5 bases). Germline V gene sequence: CDR1 MDHEN, CDR2 SYDVKM. Trimming took off 2 bases at V and 0 bases at J, with 7 bases between the two ends. This CDR3 has 15 residues. CDR3 DNA sequence: TGTGCCAGCAGTTTACCGGGGGCAACTAATGAAAAACTGTTTTTT. Translated: CASSLPGATNEKLFF.

This clone occurred once. The chain recombines TRBV6-2 or TRBV6-3 with TRBJ2-7, with TRBD2 as a possible D gene (6 bases). V was cut by 6 bases and J by 4 bases, with 16 bases left in between. CDR1 is MNHEY and CDR2 is SVGEGT in the germline V gene. The CDR3 loop spans 14 amino acids. CDR3 sequence (DNA): TGTGCCAGCAGCCCAAACGGACTAATTTACGAGCAGTACTTC. This sequence encodes CASSPNGLIYEQYF.

The chain links TRBV4-3 to TRBJ1-2; D perhaps matches TRBD1 (5 bases). The germline V gene encodes CDR1 LGHNA and CDR2 YSLEER. This CDR3 has 16 residues. V shed 0 bases and J shed 5 bases, with 16 bases lying between them. The chain's CDR3 is CASSQDNGLTAYGYTF. The CDR3 nucleotides are TGCGCCAGCAGCCAAGATAACGGGCTGACAGCTTATGGCTACACCTTC.

This rearrangement joins TRBV4-2 to TRBJ2-7; D perhaps matches TRBD1 (5 bases). Between the trimmed V and J ends, which lost 1 base and 5 bases, there was a span of 12 bases. The germline V gene has CDR1 LGHNA and CDR2 YNFKEQ. The CDR3 loop spans 14 amino acids. The CDR3 region is CASSQGRTPDEQYF. CDR3 nucleotide sequence: TGTGCCAGCAGCCAAGGCCGGACACCTGACGAGCAGTACTTC.

The rearrangement uses TRBV30 and TRBJ1-6, with D unresolved. In germline, CDR1 is GTSNPN, CDR2 SVGIG (reference sequence). This CDR3 contains 14 residues. Deletions cut 0 bases from V and 6 bases from J, with 9 bases between. This CDR3 reads CAWSVSSLNSPLHF. The CDR3 DNA reads TGTGCCTGGAGTGTAAGCAGTCTTAATTCACCCCTCCACTTT. The complete variable domain, with remaining parts taken from reference TRBV30 and TRBJ1-6, reads SQTIHQWPATLVQPVGSPLSLECTVEGTSNPNLYWYRQAAGRGLQLLFYSVGIGQISSEVPQNLSASRPQDRQFILSSKKLLLSDSGFYLCAWSVSSLNSPLHFGNGTRLTVT.

The chain joins TRBV7-2 to TRBJ1-5, with TRBD1 identical over 8 bases. The germline gives CDR1 SGHTA, CDR2 FQGNSA. The CDR3 loop spans 14 amino acids. V shed 5 bases and J 4 bases; nucleotides not matched to a gene: 4. As DNA, the CDR3 is TGTGCCAGCAGCCCCGGACAGGGAAATCAGCCCCAGCATTTT. It is translated as CASSPGQGNQPQHF.

Details on this clone: Different DNA sequences within this sample yield the same CDR3. The chain employs TRBV6-5 and TRBJ1-1, with no clear D. Germline values: CDR1 MNHEY, CDR2 SVGAGI. V shed 3 bases and J shed 4 bases, with 18 bases lying between them. The CDR3 runs 16 residues. CDR3 DNA: TGTGCCAGCAGTTATGGGGAAATTAACCGGGGCACTGAAGCTTTCTTT. It translates to CASSYGEINRGTEAFF.

The genes are TRBV5-1 and TRBJ1-4, with TRBD1 as a possible D gene (6 bases). The V gene's germline CDR1 is SGHRS and CDR2 YFSETQ. This CDR3 spans 15 amino acids. The V end was cut by 3 bases, the J end by 10 bases, with 19 bases between. Written as DNA, the CDR3 is TGCGCCAGCAGCTACGGGGGGGCTGGCGAAGGAAAACTGTTTTTT. It yields the protein CASSYGGAGEGKLFF.

V is TRBV7-9 and J is TRBJ1-1, with 10 bases fitting TRBD1. The CDR3 extends over 14 amino acids. With 4 bases clipped from V and 7 bases from J, the junction kept 6 bases outside the gene matches. CDR1 is SEHNR, CDR2 FQNEAQ, per germline (reference sequence). CDR3 DNA: TGTGCCAGCAGCTACTACGGGACAGGGGTTGAAGCTTTCTTT. Protein product: CASSYYGTGVEAFF.

V and J are TRBV6-2 or TRBV6-3 and TRBJ1-6; D might be TRBD1 (6 bases). V was trimmed by 2 bases and J by 0 bases, leaving 14 bases between them. The germline CDR1 and CDR2 sequences are MNHEY and SVGEGT. CDR3 length: 18 residues. DNA of the CDR3: TGTGCCAGCAGTTACACCCGACAGGCGAGCTCCTATAATTCACCCCTCCACTTT. This encodes CASSYTRQASSYNSPLHF.

The rearrangement joins TRBV7-9 to TRBJ2-2; 9 nucleotides match TRBD1. Germline CDR1 reads SEHNR; CDR2 reads FQNEAQ (reference sequence). Trimming cost V 4 bases and J 3 bases; bases outside gene matches: 6. There are 16 residues in the CDR3. CDR3 coding DNA: TGTGCCAGCAGCTCCCTACAGGGGGCGCACACCGGGGAGCTGTTTTTT. It translates to CASSSLQGAHTGELFF.

The V gene is TRBV19, the J gene TRBJ1-5; 9 positions agree with TRBD1. Germline V lookup: CDR1 LNHDA, CDR2 SQIVND (reference sequence). The junction had 6 bases not matched to a gene; V was cut back by 5 bases and J by 7 bases. This CDR3 contains 14 residues. DNA of the CDR3: TGTGCCAGTAGTCTAACAGGGGGCAGGCAGCCCCAGCATTTT. Its translation: CASSLTGGRQPQHF. The full variable domain, in which reference TRBV19 and TRBJ1-5 provide the parts outside the CDR3, is DGGITQSPKYLFRKEGQNVTLSCEQNLNHDAMYWYRQDPGQGLRLIYYSQIVNDFQKGDIAEGYSVSREKKESFPLTVTSAQKNPTAFYLCASSLTGGRQPQHFGDGTRLSIL.

The rearrangement uses TRBV6-5 and TRBJ1-2; the match to TRBD1 covers 10 bases. Germline assignment: CDR1 MNHEY and CDR2 SVGAGI. The junction had 8 bases not matched to a gene; V was cut back by 2 bases and J by 8 bases. The CDR3 loop spans 15 amino acids. This CDR3 is CASSYQTGGAGGYTF. The CDR3 bases are TGTGCCAGCAGTTACCAGACAGGGGGCGCGGGAGGCTACACCTTC.

The V and J genes are TRBV10-3 and TRBJ2-7; 9 nucleotides match TRBD2. V dropped 4 bases and J dropped 2; count of bases not matched to a gene: 3. The length of the CDR3 is 14 residues. Germline assignment: CDR1 ENHRY and CDR2 SYGVKD. The CDR3 nucleotides read TGTGCCATCAGTGTGGCGGGAGGGACCTACGAGCAGTACTTC. It yields the protein CAISVAGGTYEQYF.